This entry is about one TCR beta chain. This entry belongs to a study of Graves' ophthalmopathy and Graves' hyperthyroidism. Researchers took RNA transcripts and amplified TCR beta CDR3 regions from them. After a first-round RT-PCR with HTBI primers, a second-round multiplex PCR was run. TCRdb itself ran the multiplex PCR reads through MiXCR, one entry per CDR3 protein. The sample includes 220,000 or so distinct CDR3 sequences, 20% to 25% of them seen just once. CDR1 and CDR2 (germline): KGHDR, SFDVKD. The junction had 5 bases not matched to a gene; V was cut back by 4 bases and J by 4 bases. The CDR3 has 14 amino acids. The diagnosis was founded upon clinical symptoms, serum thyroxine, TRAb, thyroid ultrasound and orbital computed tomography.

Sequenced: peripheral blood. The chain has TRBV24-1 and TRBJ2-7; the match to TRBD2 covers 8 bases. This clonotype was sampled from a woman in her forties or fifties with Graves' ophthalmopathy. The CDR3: CATSDAGGVYEQYF. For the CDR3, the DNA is TGTGCCACCAGTGACGCGGGAGGAGTTTACGAGCAGTACTTC.